This is a list of T cell receptor beta chains from one sample in a study of blood T cell repertoires in COVID-19. Here immunoSEQ multiplex PCR was the method, and the copy in TCRdb shows in-frame clones only, minus some. The sample lists about 280,000 clones, around 82% occurring once. The sample comprised peripheral blood. The receptors stem from a woman aged 50 to 65 who had recovered from COVID-19. Both conserved end residues are part of each CDR3. D genes are given only for firm matches. Expanded clones are given a class, and other clones once, few, many or no size at all.

j_gene	abundance	v_gene	d_gene	CDR3nt	CDR3aa
TRBJ2-2	.	TRBV4-3	.	TGCGCCAGCAGCCAAAATCTGGGGAGCACCGGGGAGCTGTTTTTT	CASSQNLGSTGELFF
TRBJ2-7	.	TRBV28	.	TGTGCCAGCAGCCCAAGGGCGGGAACCTACGAGCAGTACTTC	CASSPRAGTYEQYF
TRBJ1-2	.	TRBV6-5	TRBD1	TGTGCCAGCAGGGACAGGGGATTCGGGGGCTACACCTTC	CASRDRGFGGYTF
TRBJ2-5	.	TRBV29-1	TRBD2	TGCAGCGCCCTTTTGCGGGGGGGCCTACGGCAAGAGACCCAGTACTTC	CSALLRGGLRQETQYF
TRBJ1-1	.	TRBV3-1/TRBV3-2	.	TGTGCCAGCAGCCAAGGGGGGCGGGAAGCTTTCTTT	CASSQGGREAFF
TRBJ2-1	.	TRBV19	.	TGTGCCAGTAGTATCGTCCCGGGATCCTCCTACAATGAGCAGTTCTTC	CASSIVPGSSYNEQFF
TRBJ1-6	few	TRBV28	TRBD1	TGTGCCAGCAGGATAGGCGGACAGGGGGGTTCACCCCTCCACTTT	CASRIGGQGGSPLHF
TRBJ2-1	.	TRBV30	.	TGTGCCTGGAGGAAAGTACGGGTTCCGGCGGGCAATGAGCAGTTCTTC	CAWRKVRVPAGNEQFF
TRBJ1-5	.	TRBV7-8	.	TGTGCCAGCAGCTTAGAGGGGGGGATCAATCAGCCCCAGCATTTT	CASSLEGGINQPQHF
TRBJ2-7	.	TRBV5-1	.	TGCGCCAGCAGCTTAAGGATAGGGGGCGGGAACGAGCAGTACTTC	CASSLRIGGGNEQYF
TRBJ1-3	.	TRBV28	.	TGTGCCAGCAGTTTATCCGATCGGAGCTCTGGAAACACCATATATTTT	CASSLSDRSSGNTIYF
TRBJ1-2	.	TRBV7-2	.	TGTGCCAGCAGCTCCGATGTAGCCAACTATGGCTACACCTTC	CASSSDVANYGYTF
TRBJ2-1	.	TRBV19	.	TGTGCCAGCCCGGCGGGGTGGGCGGTCAATGAGCAGTTCTTC	CASPAGWAVNEQFF
TRBJ1-2	once	TRBV27	TRBD1	TGTGCCAGCAGTCCCGGGGGACAGACGAAAGGCTACACCTTC	CASSPGGQTKGYTF
TRBJ2-7	.	TRBV11-2	.	TGTGCCAGCAGCTTAGCAGGGGTTGGTACCTACGAGCAGTACTTC	CASSLAGVGTYEQYF
TRBJ1-2	.	TRBV18	TRBD1	TGTGCCAGCTCACCCAGACAGGGACCGACCTATGGCTACACCTTC	CASSPRQGPTYGYTF
TRBJ2-5	.	TRBV9	TRBD1	TGTGCCAGCAGCTCCCGGACAGGCCAAGAGACCCAGTACTTC	CASSSRTGQETQYF
TRBJ1-5	.	TRBV27	.	TGTGCCAGCAGTTTGAGCGGATTTAATCAGCCCCAGCATTTT	CASSLSGFNQPQHF
TRBJ2-7	.	TRBV27	TRBD1	TGTGCCAGCAGTCTGAGTTCTGGGACAGGGATCAACGAGCAGTACTTC	CASSLSSGTGINEQYF
TRBJ2-1	medium-sized	TRBV7-9	.	TGTGCCAGCCCACGGGGGAGCGGCGGTGAGCAGTTCTTC	CASPRGSGGEQFF
TRBJ2-1	.	TRBV7-2	.	TGTGCCAGCAGCTCCCACCCCAGGCCCCCACAGAATGAGCAGTTCTTC	CASSSHPRPPQNEQFF
TRBJ2-7	.	TRBV18	.	TGTGCCAGCTCACGGGATGGGGGGGCCGAGCAGTACTTC	CASSRDGGAEQYF
TRBJ1-3	once	TRBV3-1/TRBV3-2	TRBD1	TGTGCCAGCAGCCAAGAACAGGGGAGAAACACCATATATTTT	CASSQEQGRNTIYF
TRBJ2-6	.	TRBV10-3	TRBD1	TGTGCCATCCTGGGACAGGGGGCCAACGTCCTGACTTTC	CAILGQGANVLTF
TRBJ1-2	.	TRBV6-1	.	TGTGCCAGCAGTGAAGCGCGGGCCGGGAGCTATGGCTACACCTTC	CASSEARAGSYGYTF
TRBJ2-4	few	TRBV2	TRBD1	TGTGCCAGCAGTCGGACAGGGGGCCAAAACATTCAGTACTTC	CASSRTGGQNIQYF
TRBJ1-1	.	TRBV7-3	.	TGTGCCAGCAGCTTAGAGGGGGTAACTGGGGCTTTCTTT	CASSLEGVTGAFF
TRBJ1-2	.	TRBV5-1	.	TGCGCCAGCAGCCCCGCGGGGGGCACAGGCTACACCTTC	CASSPAGGTGYTF
TRBJ2-3	.	TRBV9	.	TGTGCCAGCAGCGTAGCTTTCGGTGCGGGATTAAACACAGATACGCAGTATTTT	CASSVAFGAGLNTDTQYF
TRBJ2-5	.	TRBV2	TRBD1	TGTGCCAGCAGTGAATCCTCCGGACAGGGCGATCTAGGCGGTGAGACCCAGTACTTC	CASSESSGQGDLGGETQYF
TRBJ2-3	once	TRBV27	.	TGTGCCAGCAGTTTAGCGGGGGCCACAGATACGCAGTATTTT	CASSLAGATDTQYF
TRBJ1-2	few	TRBV7-2	TRBD1	TGTGCCAGCAGCCTGACCGGGACAGGGGTTTCCTATGGCTACACCTTC	CASSLTGTGVSYGYTF
TRBJ2-1	.	TRBV15	.	TGTGCCACCAGCAGAGATCCCCCCGCCTACAATGAGCAGTTCTTC	CATSRDPPAYNEQFF
TRBJ2-7	.	TRBV7-2	.	TGTGCCAGCAGCTTATCGTCAGGTAACAACTACGAGCAGTACTTC	CASSLSSGNNYEQYF
TRBJ1-5	.	TRBV9	TRBD1	TGTGCCAGCAGCGTAGGGCAGGGGGGAAATCAGCCCCAGCATTTT	CASSVGQGGNQPQHF
TRBJ1-1	few	TRBV4-3	TRBD1	TGCGCCAGCAGCCAAGGAAGTGGCCGGCAGGGGGAACTGAGAGCTTTCTTT	CASSQGSGRQGELRAFF
TRBJ2-7	.	TRBV7-8	.	TGTGCCAGCAGCTCGGGGGTGACCCACTCCTACGAGCAGTACTTC	CASSSGVTHSYEQYF
TRBJ2-1	.	TRBV7-8	TRBD2	TGTGCCAGCAGCACAACCCCGACTAGCGGGGTCAGCTCCTACAATGAGCAGTTCTTC	CASSTTPTSGVSSYNEQFF
TRBJ1-1	.	TRBV28	TRBD1	TGTGCCAGCAGTCCCCCCGGACAGGGGAACACTGAAGCTTTCTTT	CASSPPGQGNTEAFF
TRBJ2-5	few	TRBV6-2/TRBV6-3	TRBD2	TGTGCCAGCAGTCCGGGACTAGCGGGAGAGACCCAGTACTTC	CASSPGLAGETQYF